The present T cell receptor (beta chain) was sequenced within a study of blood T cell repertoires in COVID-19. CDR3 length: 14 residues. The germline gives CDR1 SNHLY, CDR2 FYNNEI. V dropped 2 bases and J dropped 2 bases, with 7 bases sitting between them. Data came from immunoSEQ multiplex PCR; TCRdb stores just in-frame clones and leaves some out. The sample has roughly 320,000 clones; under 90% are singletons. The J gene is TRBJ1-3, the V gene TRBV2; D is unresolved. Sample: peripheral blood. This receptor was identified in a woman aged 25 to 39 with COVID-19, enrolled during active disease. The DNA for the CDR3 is TGTGCCAGCAGTGAACTGGGCACTGGAAACACCATATATTTT. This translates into CASSELGTGNTIYF.